The 6 T cell receptor beta chains given below trace back to one sample, sequenced in a study of beta chain features in type 1 diabetes (dated by TCRdb to 2016 to 2019). Receptor amplification or capture employed the immunoSEQ multiplex PCR assay. The entire isolated RNA was reverse transcribed using the High Capacity cDNA Reverse Transcription Kit, and thus expressed TCRB transcripts were sequenced. TCRdb holds this immuneACCESS table with in-frame rearrangements only. Some clones are missing; in checked studies, unresolved V genes explain under half, and the rest has no known cause. Counted in this sample were approximately 360,000 clones; around 12% of them appeared once. The ten most abundant clones make up about 0.01% of the sample. Antigen specificity for these receptors is unknown. Overall results and qualifications from the work: In all four CD4+ subsets, TCRB CDR3 length was moderately but significantly shorter in type 1 diabetes patients.

The sequenced sample consisted of naive CD4+ T cells from blood. The sample's cell subset or site label, decoded: true naive CD4+ T cells. The receptors come from a woman between 18 and 29 years old with type 1 diabetes.

With regard to this clone: The sample holds other DNA sequences that translate to the same CDR3. The V gene is TRBV18, the J gene TRBJ2-3, with D unclear. Trimming removed 3 bases from V and 2 bases from J, with 3 bases in between. Germline V gene data show CDR1 as KGHSH and CDR2 as LQKENI. This CDR3 has 12 residues. The CDR3 reads CASSPITDTQYF. The DNA of the CDR3 is TGTGCCAGCTCACCCATCACAGATACGCAGTATTTT.

This clone was detected only a few times. J is TRBJ1-2 and V is TRBV4-3; D uncertain. Germline V CDR1 and CDR2: LGHNA, YSLEER. The CDR3 contains 12 residues. Trimming removed 0 bases from V and 8 bases from J, with 7 bases in between. CDR3 nucleotide sequence: TGCGCCAGCAGCCAAGATGACTTAGGCTACACCTTC. Translation: CASSQDDLGYTF.

This clone was counted only a few times. The genes are TRBV19 and TRBJ2-2, with TRBD1 as a possible D gene (6 bases). Germline V gives CDR1 LNHDA, CDR2 SQIVND (reference sequence). The CDR3 runs 14 residues. V lost 8 bases and J 3 bases, leaving 13 bases between the germline ends. In DNA, the CDR3 is TGTGCCAGTTATGGGGGCCGGGACACCGGGGAGCTGTTTTTT. Translated: CASYGGRDTGELFF.

The chain uses TRBV20-1 and TRBJ2-3, with TRBD1 as a possible D gene (5 bases). From germline, CDR1 is DFQATT and CDR2 SNEGSKA (reference sequence). V was shortened by 4 bases and J by 5 bases, with 7 bases between the two germline ends. This CDR3 contains 11 residues. CDR3 in DNA: TGCAGTGCTAACAGGCTAGATACGCAGTATTTT. Protein: CSANRLDTQYF.

This rearrangement joins TRBV6-5 to TRBJ1-5; D is unresolved. The germline CDR1 and CDR2 sequences are MNHEY and SVGAGI. The CDR3 covers 13 residues. The V end lost 2 bases, the J end lost 6 bases, and 8 bases lay between the germline ends. In DNA form, the CDR3 reads TGTGCCAGCAGTTACGATGGGAGTCAGCCCCAGCATTTT. Its protein product is CASSYDGSQPQHF.

The chain uses TRBV10-3 and TRBJ2-2; 7 bases agree with TRBD2. Unmatched junction bases numbered 0, after V lost 4 bases and J lost 7 bases. The CDR3 loop spans 12 amino acids. Germline loops: CDR1 ENHRY, CDR2 SYGVKD. This CDR3 reads CAISAGGGELFF. The CDR3 bases are TGTGCCATCAGTGCGGGAGGCGGGGAGCTGTTTTTT.